These 29 T cell receptor beta chains were sequenced from one sample in a study of cytomegalovirus exposure and HLA in healthy donors listed by TCRdb under 2017. Libraries came from the immunoSEQ multiplex PCR assay. For the multiplex PCR, a mixture combining 60 forward primers for TCR Vbeta segments and 13 reverse primers for TCR Jbeta segments was used. TCRdb provides this immuneACCESS table in a form limited to in-frame rearrangements. Some clones are lacking; in checked studies, under half of them reflect an unresolved V gene, and why the rest are absent is not known. For this sample there are 99,000 or so clones; over 9.5% appear just once. Of the sample, approximately 6.1% is held by the ten largest clones. The sample consisted of PBMCs. Receptors originate from a man aged 40-49 years in good health and CMV-seropositive.

The rearrangement uses TRBV10-3 and TRBJ2-3, with TRBD2 matching 8 bases. This CDR3 has 16 amino acids. Trimming at V came to 2 bases and at J to 11 bases, leaving 15 bases not matched to a gene. CDR1 and CDR2 from the germline V gene are ENHRY and SYGVKD. The DNA of the CDR3 is TGTGCCATCAGTGAGACTAGTGCGGGAGGCCAGGTGGGGCAGTATTTT. Protein: CAISETSAGGQVGQYF.

This clone was observed a few times. This chain connects TRBV5-4 to TRBJ2-3; 9 bases match TRBD2. Unmatched junction bases numbered 9, after V lost 7 bases and J lost 3 bases. The V gene's germline CDR1 is SGHNT and CDR2 YYREEE (reference sequence). This CDR3 has 15 amino acids. In nucleotides, the CDR3 is TGTGCCAGCTCTGCGGGAGGGCCTGGAACAGATACGCAGTATTTT. Amino acids: CASSAGGPGTDTQYF.

This clone was seen more than once but under ten times. This chain links TRBV29-1 with TRBJ2-1; 8 nucleotides agree with TRBD1. This CDR3 is built from 12 residues. J gave up 13 bases and V 5 bases, and 10 bases lay outside the gene matches. Per germline, CDR1 SQVTM and CDR2 ANQGSEA. The CDR3 reads CSVTGGSETQFF. As DNA, the CDR3 is TGCAGCGTTACAGGGGGATCAGAGACCCAGTTCTTC.

The rearrangement uses TRBV28 and TRBJ2-1; D ambiguous. The V end was cut by 5 bases, the J end by 0 bases, with 5 bases between. The CDR3 has 13 residues. Germline V CDR1 and CDR2: MDHEN, SYDVKM. In DNA, the CDR3 is TGTGCCAGCAGTCCTAGCTCCTACAATGAGCAGTTCTTC. It codes for CASSPSSYNEQFF. The full variable domain, in which reference TRBV28 and TRBJ2-1 provide the parts outside the CDR3, is DVKVTQSSRYLVKRTGEKVFLECVQDMDHENMFWYRQDPGLGLRLIYFSYDVKMKEKGDIPEGYSVSREKKERFSLILESASTNQTSMYLCASSPSSYNEQFFGPGTRLTVL.

The chain has TRBV13 and TRBJ2-7, with D possibly TRBD2 on 5 matching bases. Germline values: CDR1 PRHDT, CDR2 FYEKMQ (reference sequence). V was cut by 5 bases and J by 0 bases, with 11 bases left in between. The CDR3 is 14 residues long. CDR3 sequence: CASSPRTVSYEQYF. CDR3 DNA: TGTGCCAGCAGCCCCCGGACTGTCTCCTACGAGCAGTACTTC.

The chain carries TRBV5-4 and TRBJ2-6, with 9 bases fitting TRBD2. The CDR3 is 20 residues long. Germline-derived CDR1 and CDR2 are SGHNT and YYREEE (reference sequence). V shed 3 bases, J shed 2 bases, and the junction held 15 bases outside the gene matches. This CDR3 is CASSWEFVSGSSAGANVLTF. In DNA, the CDR3 is TGTGCCAGCAGCTGGGAATTTGTTAGCGGGAGTTCAGCTGGGGCCAACGTCCTGACTTTC.

The V gene is TRBV5-1, the J gene TRBJ2-7; 8 nucleotides agree with TRBD2. V trimming: 4 bases; J trimming: 4 bases; junction bases outside the gene matches: 10. Per germline, CDR1 SGHRS and CDR2 YFSETQ. This CDR3 has 15 residues. Here the CDR3 reads CASSSRGSGRYEQYF. The CDR3 DNA reads TGCGCCAGCAGCAGCCGGGGGAGCGGGAGATACGAGCAGTACTTC. The full variable domain, completed using reference TRBV5-1 and TRBJ2-7, is KAGVTQTPRYLIKTRGQQVTLSCSPISGHRSVSWYQQTPGQGLQFLFEYFSETQRNKGNFPGRFSGRQFSNSRSEMNVSTLELGDSALYLCASSSRGSGRYEQYFGPGTRLTVT.

This clone has just one count. This chain uses TRBV6-6 with TRBJ2-1, with TRBD2 as a possible D gene (5 bases). Trimming removed 6 bases at V and 0 bases at J, with 9 bases between. CDR3 length: 14 residues. The V gene's germline CDR1 is MNHNY and CDR2 SVGAGI (reference sequence). CDR3 nucleotides: TGTGCCAGCAGGATCAGCGGCTCCTACAATGAGCAGTTCTTC. Translated: CASRISGSYNEQFF.

The rearrangement uses TRBV5-1 and TRBJ2-5; 8 bases map to TRBD1. Germline-derived CDR1 and CDR2 are SGHRS and YFSETQ. V lost 4 bases, J lost 2 bases, and 4 bases stayed unmatched. This CDR3 comprises 14 residues. The CDR3 DNA sequence: TGCGCCAGCAGCCCCGGACAGGGACAAGAGACCCAGTACTTC. It specifies CASSPGQGQETQYF.

This clone came up a few times. The chain is built from TRBV27 and TRBJ2-7, with D perhaps matching TRBD1 (7 bases). The CDR3 loop spans 15 amino acids. Germline lookup yields CDR1 MNHEY and CDR2 SMNVEV (reference sequence). Trimming removed 2 bases from V and 3 bases from J, with 14 bases in between. DNA of the CDR3: TGTGCCAGCAGTTTAGAAGGCAGGGGGGTCTACGAGCAGTACTTC. Translated, it gives CASSLEGRGVYEQYF.

This clone occurred a few times. This chain connects TRBV28 to TRBJ2-7; TRBD2 might be the D (7 bases). The germline V and J ends were trimmed by 2 bases and 3 bases, with 14 bases remaining between them. The CDR3 totals 15 residues. Germline CDR1 reads MDHEN; CDR2 reads SYDVKM. The CDR3 DNA reads TGTGCCAGCAGTTTAGGGGGGGCGACCGTCTACGAGCAGTACTTC. This sequence encodes CASSLGGATVYEQYF.

The rearrangement joins TRBV19 to TRBJ1-1; 7 positions agree with TRBD1. V trimming: 7 bases; J trimming: 3 bases; junction bases outside the gene matches: 8. Germline V gene lookup returns CDR1 LNHDA and CDR2 SQIVND (reference sequence). The CDR3 consists of 14 residues. The CDR3 loop is CASTTRTGYTEAFF. In DNA, the CDR3 is TGTGCCAGTACCACCCGGACAGGATACACTGAAGCTTTCTTT.

V is TRBV2 and J is TRBJ1-1, with 7 bases fitting TRBD1. The CDR3 covers 15 residues. The J segment lost 2 bases and the V segment lost 3 bases, leaving 6 bases of the junction unmatched. Germline lookup yields CDR1 SNHLY and CDR2 FYNNEI. The CDR3 loop is CASSEGGGGNTEAFF. In nucleotides, the CDR3 is TGTGCCAGCAGTGAGGGCGGAGGGGGCAACACTGAAGCTTTCTTT.

V and J are TRBV14 and TRBJ2-7; 9 nucleotides agree with TRBD1. V was clipped by 4 bases and J by 3 bases; unmatched bases: 4. From germline, CDR1 is SGHDN and CDR2 FVKESK. The CDR3 contains 14 residues. The CDR3 sequence: CASSREDRGYEQYF. CDR3 bases: TGTGCCAGCAGCCGAGAGGACAGGGGCTACGAGCAGTACTTC.

This clone was observed a few times. The rearrangement joins TRBV27 to TRBJ1-1; D is unresolved. The ends were cut back, 8 bases at V and 3 bases at J, with 16 bases in the middle. CDR1 and CDR2 (germline): MNHEY, SMNVEV (reference sequence). This CDR3 comprises 14 residues. In nucleotides, the CDR3 is TGTGCCAGCCGACACACGGGAGGCCACACTGAAGCTTTCTTT. It specifies CASRHTGGHTEAFF.

This clone was seen at least ten times. The chain has TRBV18 and TRBJ2-7, with D maybe TRBD1 (6 bases). V was pared by 4 bases and J by 2 bases, with 12 bases between. The CDR3 consists of 14 residues. Germline assignment: CDR1 KGHSH and CDR2 LQKENI. CDR3 residues: CASSRNRETYEQYF. CDR3 coding DNA: TGTGCCAGCTCACGAAACAGGGAAACCTACGAGCAGTACTTC.

This rearrangement joins TRBV28 to TRBJ2-1, with 10 positions matching TRBD2. Germline loops: CDR1 MDHEN, CDR2 SYDVKM. Trimming removed 8 bases from V and 5 bases from J; junction bases left unmatched: 6. The CDR3 runs 14 residues. The CDR3 protein is CASDSSGGDNEQFF. CDR3 DNA sequence: TGTGCCAGCGATTCTAGCGGGGGCGACAATGAGCAGTTCTTC.

The V and J genes are TRBV12-5 and TRBJ2-3; a possible D gene is TRBD1 (6 bases). Germline CDR1 reads LGHNT; CDR2 reads FRNRAP. This CDR3 spans 17 amino acids. The V gene lost 0 bases and the J gene lost 0 bases, with 13 bases spanning the gap. For the CDR3, the DNA is TGTGCTAGTGGTTTGGTACTTGGGACACCTAGCACAGATACGCAGTATTTT. This encodes CASGLVLGTPSTDTQYF. The full variable domain, with the rest looked up from reference TRBV12-5 and TRBJ2-3, is DARVTQTPRHKVTEMGQEVTMRCQPILGHNTVFWYRQTMMQGLELLAYFRNRAPLDDSGMPKDRFSAEMPDATLATLKIQPSEPRDSAVYFCASGLVLGTPSTDTQYFGPGTRLTVL.

This clone was counted between two and nine times. The rearrangement joins TRBV7-2 to TRBJ2-1; D is unresolved. V was shortened by 5 bases and J by 9 bases, with 8 bases between the two germline ends. Germline CDR1 is SGHTA and CDR2 is FQGNSA. This CDR3 is 11 amino acids long. In DNA, the CDR3 is TGTGCCAGCAGCCCAGTATTTGAGCAGTTCTTC. This gives the protein CASSPVFEQFF.

This clone was observed a few times. The chain carries TRBV9 and TRBJ2-2; D is unclear. CDR1 is SGDLS and CDR2 is YYNGEE in the germline V gene. CDR3 length: 14 amino acids. V lost 0 bases to trimming and J lost 5 bases, with 8 bases between them. The CDR3 DNA follows: TGTGCCAGCAGCGTAGCAGATCTGACCGGGGAGCTGTTTTTT. It yields the protein CASSVADLTGELFF.

Many counts were recorded for this clone. The chain links TRBV29-1 to TRBJ1-1; D is undetermined. Germline assignment: CDR1 SQVTM and CDR2 ANQGSEA. The CDR3 is 13 amino acids. V gave up 1 base and J gave up 0 bases, with 6 bases separating them. In DNA form, the CDR3 reads TGCAGCGTTGAAGTACAGCTGAACACTGAAGCTTTCTTT. Amino acids: CSVEVQLNTEAFF.

This clone was observed a handful of times. This chain links TRBV7-3 with TRBJ2-1; 7 positions agree with TRBD2. This CDR3 has 15 residues. V lost 5 bases, J lost 9 bases, and 13 bases stayed unmatched. Germline CDR1 is SGHTA and CDR2 is FQGTGA. For the CDR3, the DNA is TGTGCCAGCAGCAAAGGACTAGTTCCGTATCGTGAGCAGTTCTTC. Translating it yields CASSKGLVPYREQFF.

This clone has more than one count but fewer than ten. This chain links TRBV7-8 with TRBJ2-5; TRBD2 might be the D (5 bases). The germline CDR1 and CDR2 sequences are SGHVS and FQNEAQ. The ends were cut back, 2 bases at V and 2 bases at J, with 9 bases in the middle. This CDR3 is 14 amino acids long. The CDR3 reads CASSLSTRQETQYF. The CDR3 coding sequence is TGTGCCAGCAGCTTATCAACTAGACAAGAGACCCAGTACTTC.

This clone was picked up a small number of times. This rearrangement joins TRBV27 to TRBJ2-1, with TRBD1 matching 8 bases. V dropped 11 bases and J dropped 6; count of bases not matched to a gene: 3. The CDR3 covers 11 residues. Germline assignment: CDR1 MNHEY and CDR2 SMNVEV (reference sequence). This CDR3 is CACTGGNEQFF. The CDR3 DNA is TGTGCCTGCACAGGGGGCAATGAGCAGTTCTTC.

This clone was counted ten times or more. The chain carries TRBV4-1 and TRBJ2-7, with 8 bases lining up with TRBD2. V shed 1 base and J 4 bases; nucleotides not matched to a gene: 15. The germline V gene has CDR1 MGHRA and CDR2 YSYEKL. The CDR3 totals 18 residues. CDR3 sequence reads: CASSQVLVWTSTSYEQYF. CDR3 DNA: TGCGCCAGCAGCCAAGTTTTGGTCTGGACTAGCACCTCTTACGAGCAGTACTTC.

Comments on this clone: This specimen includes other DNA sequences encoding the same CDR3. The chain combines TRBV10-3 with TRBJ2-3; D is uncertain. CDR3 length equals 15 residues. Germline CDR1 reads ENHRY; CDR2 reads SYGVKD. With 0 bases removed from V and 0 bases from J, the gap between germline ends came to 7 bases. The CDR3 is CAISESTLSTDTQYF. The DNA of the CDR3 is TGTGCCATCAGTGAGTCAACCCTAAGCACAGATACGCAGTATTTT.

This clone was seen a handful of times. The chain joins TRBV28 to TRBJ2-7, with D perhaps TRBD2 (6 bases). Looked up from germline, CDR1 is MDHEN and CDR2 is SYDVKM. This CDR3 spans 13 amino acids. The V end was cut by 5 bases, the J end by 2 bases, with 10 bases between. The CDR3 is CASSGGLTYEQYF. The DNA for the CDR3 is TGTGCCAGCAGTGGGGGACTTACCTACGAGCAGTACTTC. The full variable domain, rest sourced from reference TRBV28 and TRBJ2-7, is DVKVTQSSRYLVKRTGEKVFLECVQDMDHENMFWYRQDPGLGLRLIYFSYDVKMKEKGDIPEGYSVSREKKERFSLILESASTNQTSMYLCASSGGLTYEQYFGPGTRLTVT.

This clone was picked up a small number of times. The J gene is TRBJ1-2, the V gene TRBV9; 9 bases fit TRBD1. V lost 0 bases, J lost 4 bases, and 4 bases stayed unmatched. The V gene's germline CDR1 is SGDLS and CDR2 YYNGEE. CDR3 size: 15 residues. CDR3 loop: CASSVGGQGSYGYTF. The DNA of the CDR3 is TGTGCCAGCAGCGTAGGGGGACAGGGTTCCTATGGCTACACCTTC. The full variable domain, with the rest looked up from reference TRBV9 and TRBJ1-2, is DSGVTQTPKHLITATGQRVTLRCSPRSGDLSVYWYQQSLDQGLQFLIQYYNGEERAKGNILERFSAQQFPDLHSELNLSSLELGDSALYFCASSVGGQGSYGYTFGSGTRLTVV.

The chain employs TRBV5-1 and TRBJ2-7, with 9 bases fitting TRBD2. CDR3 length equals 17 residues. The V segment lost 4 bases and the J segment 2 bases; nucleotides outside the gene matches: 13. Germline CDR1 and CDR2: SGHRS and YFSETQ. CDR3 DNA: TGCGCCAGCAGCAGAGCGGGAGGACTCGGGACAGCCTACGAGCAGTACTTC. As protein: CASSRAGGLGTAYEQYF.